This TCR beta chain appears in the sequencing data of a study of Graves' ophthalmopathy and Graves' hyperthyroidism. Amplified TCR beta CDR3 regions were obtained using RNA transcripts as template. After a first-round RT-PCR with HTBI primers, a second-round multiplex PCR was run. TCRdb ran MiXCR on the multiplex PCR reads and lists one entry per CDR3 protein. The data show about 380,000 distinct CDR3 sequences, 15% to 19% seen once. This TCR came from a woman aged 18-35 years with stable Graves' hyperthyroidism. The sequencing input was peripheral blood.

The CDR3 DNA reads TGCAGTGCCATCAATATAGCGGGAGGACGAGAGACCCAGTACTTC. Translated, it gives CSAINIAGGRETQYF. The rearrangement links TRBV20-1 to TRBJ2-5, with TRBD2 identical over 10 bases. Germline CDR1 is DFQATT and CDR2 is SNEGSKA (reference sequence). The J segment lost 4 bases and the V segment lost 6 bases, leaving 11 bases of the junction unmatched. The CDR3 loop spans 15 amino acids.